This T cell receptor (beta chain) comes out of a study of cytomegalovirus exposure and HLA in healthy donors (TCRdb year 2017). Broadly, across the study: An earlier analysis of some 620 of the donors reported 276 Gb of sequence data and 117 million unique TCR beta sequences obtained from around 190 million T cells. An early release that covered roughly 600 HLA-typed donors contained about 300 gigabases of sequencing data and tens of millions of unique TCR sequences. Among the roughly 380 genotyped donors, approximately 81% belonged to the genetic ancestry cluster associated with self-reported Caucasian donors. The study aimed to test whether cataloging public T cell receptors could reveal signatures of past pathogen exposure. The study profiled the T cell repertoires of 500 to 800 subjects by immunosequencing and related them to cytomegalovirus serostatus. Besides the first cohort of under 700 subjects, a separate validation cohort made up of 90 to 150 different subjects was used. High-throughput TCR immunosequencing, statistical association of individual TCRs with disease status, and machine learning were combined to predict cytomegalovirus infection status. A later analysis re-examined previously published TCR beta repertoires from roughly 720 donors and added high-resolution HLA genotyping to investigate patterns of TCR occurrence. The later analysis used no new phenotypic data to find candidate immune exposures, relying instead on TCR beta sequences and their occurrence across donors. In an earlier analysis of more than 550 of the donors, high-throughput TCR beta sequencing was used to judge whether each TCR beta V gene segment behaved as functional or pseudogenic. Donor age, sex, ethnicity and CMV serostatus were compiled together with the repertoire data. A later genetic analysis took genome-wide SNP genotypes for about three fifths of the roughly 670 donors and used that subset as a discovery cohort. All discovery cohort repertoires had been generated using a single sequencing platform. HLA typing covered class I and class II loci at four-digit resolution. The number of typed donors differed by locus: about 620-640 for A, B, C, DRB1 and DQB1; 500 to 550 for DQA1; 600 to 610 for DPA1; and 400 to 480 for DPB1. Because of strong linkage in the cohort, 4 to 6 DR-DQ haplotypes were treated as single units for association and clustering. Among roughly 400 genotyped donors of the cohort, an average of around 250,000 unique TCR beta nucleotide sequences was sequenced per donor, of which approximately 18% were non-productive.

Library generation was performed with the immunoSEQ multiplex PCR assay. For the multiplex PCR, a mixture combining 60 forward primers for TCR Vbeta segments and 13 reverse primers for TCR Jbeta segments was used. The CDR3 region of rearranged TCR beta genes was amplified from genomic DNA with a multiplex PCR assay. The Illumina HiSeq System was used to sequence the amplified TCR beta libraries as 87-base-pair reads. Under the source paper's analysis protocol: In a later analysis, tens of millions of unique TCR beta chains were counted across the approximately 640 repertoires, and roughly 11 million of these chains were shared by at least two donors. Raw reads were error-corrected and collapsed into unique sequences by a nearest-neighbor algorithm in which closely related sequences were merged to remove PCR and sequencing errors. CDR3 sequences were aligned to IMGT reference sequences to assign V, D and J gene segments. For a sequence to be retained, at least a six-nucleotide match to both a V gene segment and a J gene segment was required. Rearrangements were called productive when the CDR3 lacked stop codons and stayed in frame with V and J; all others were non-productive. Following IMGT convention, CDR3 was defined as the stretch from the second conserved V-encoded cysteine to the conserved J-encoded phenylalanine. The earlier analysis of about 500 of the donors excluded sequences that lacked an unambiguous match to a single V gene segment. An earlier analysis of several hundred of the donors called V segments functional above 56.7% productive rearrangements and segregating when the between-donor standard deviation exceeded 5%. A statistical classification framework was built for diagnosing cytomegalovirus status from the catalog of TCR beta chain sequences. A later analysis assigned V and J genes by comparing TCR nucleotide sequences with IMGT/GENE-DB human TR gene sequences. In a later analysis, CDR3 sequences and most-parsimonious VDJ recombination scenarios were assigned using the TCRdist pipeline. A later analysis defined each TCR beta chain by its CDR3 amino acid sequence plus V-gene family, and excluded reads lacking a unique V-gene family. As a way to deal with suspected cross-contamination and a sequencing artifact, a later analysis dropped roughly 620 nucleotide sequences that were highly shared and had low generation probability. In a later analysis, a clonal expansion index for each public chain was calculated from normalized within-repertoire ranks of inferred template counts. Generation probabilities in a later analysis came from a VDJ recombination model fitted to out-of-frame rearrangements, and those results were checked against IGoR. In a later analysis, TCR-TCR, TCR-HLA and TCR-CMV co-occurrence was scored with hypergeometric tests, and a repertoire-size bias correction was applied to TCR pairs. A later analysis estimated false discovery rates by permuting HLA or CMV assignments 20 times. In a later analysis, co-occurring TCRs were grouped using DBSCAN, with TCRdist sequence similarity added in when clustering inside HLA-allele-positive subsets. Co-occurrence clustering excluded repertoires with fewer than 30,000 or more than 120,000 public chains, plus five with anomalous nucleotide sharing. This immuneACCESS table, as held by TCRdb, lists in-frame sequences with V and J called but not all clones. Of the missing ones, under half trace to an unresolved V gene in checked studies; the others have no known cause. V and J calls and clone size are copied from that table; D and trimming were computed from the DNA. This sample comprises roughly 110,000 clones, about 85% of them detected only once. The ten largest clonotypes hold more than 2% of the sample.

Overall study outcomes, separate from this receptor: This cohort had only TCR beta chains sequenced, and the lack of alpha or paired-chain data limited which features could be detected. The only immune exposure information available for the cohort was CMV serostatus. Compared with the approximately 670-donor mean, donors in an Asian-associated ancestry cluster had fewer N-insertions in productive TCRs, according to a later genetic analysis. Because counts were too low, about 15 rarely observed V segments, including chromosome 9 orphons, were left out of the earlier analysis of 500 to 750 of the donors. Broadly in line with IMGT annotations, most TCR beta V segments showed up in productive rearrangements about 90% or about 30% of the time in an earlier analysis of 587 of the donors. Most TCR sequences were seen in very few donors, while some public TCRs were found in many individuals. Correlated functional status among segregating V segments might be attributable to linkage disequilibrium, but an unknown experimental factor could not be ruled out. A later analysis associated roughly 17,000 TCR beta sequences with specific HLA alleles at a false discovery rate of 0.05. The presence/absence analyses assumed that sequencing depth was roughly uniform across donors, and that assumption may not be true. Several of the top co-occurrence clusters appeared to be linked to parvovirus B19, influenza, CMV and Epstein-Barr virus, according to a later analysis. In a later genetic analysis, a missense DCLRE1C variant was associated with V-gene and J-gene trimming of TCR beta chains, and the association was replicated in an independent cohort. In the study, 164 TCR beta chains were listed as associated with cytomegalovirus. In both the original and validation cohorts, the classifier was reported to diagnose cytomegalovirus status with high specificity and sensitivity. A group of highly shared sequence variants was considered likely to be a technical artifact of the sequencing pipeline. Because HLA typing was missing for some donors at each locus, association tests included only the typed subset. In a later analysis, most CMV-associated TCR beta chains were found to appear HLA-restricted, with HLA associations seemingly driven largely by CMV exposure. Assigning TCR associations to individual alleles was difficult when HLA alleles, especially DR and DQ, strongly co-occurred. A further reported finding was that TCR beta sequences accurately predicted the HLA-A and HLA-B alleles for most subjects in the first cohort. A later analysis found that TCR association rates varied across HLA loci, with DRB1 alleles showing the most associated TCRs and HLA-C alleles the fewest. The authors suggested that the approach could potentially be extended to other disease states and immunological phenotypes. In a later analysis, HLA-associated TCR beta chains were found to be more clonally expanded and to have lower generation probabilities than equally common non-associated chains. In vitro tests confirmed that a few of the cytomegalovirus-associated TCR beta chains recognize cytomegalovirus antigens.

The table lists this clone with a few counts. This clone's antigen is unknown. No base quality values were provided; no much bigger clone lies one nucleotide off. The cohort was made up of 666 healthy bone marrow donors. At the time of sampling, every cohort member was nominally healthy, though immune exposures that went unrecorded were likely present. The donor was CMV seronegative and belonged to the group of 320 or so seronegative cohort members. A peripheral blood sample was provided by each donor, and peripheral blood mononuclear cells were used for TCR beta sequencing. The Qiagen DNeasy Blood Extraction Kit was used to extract genomic DNA from the blood cell samples. The TCR comes from a man aged 30 to 45 in good health and CMV-seronegative. Source material: PBMCs.

The sequenced DNA is TGTGCCAGCAGTTACTCTTGGACTAGCGCTTCCTACGAGCAGTACTTC. Translated, it gives CASSYSWTSASYEQYF. The rearranged segments are TRBV6-5 and TRBJ2-7; 9 central bases correspond to TRBD2. The germline V gene provides CDR1 MNHEY and CDR2 SVGAGI. V and J are trimmed by 0 bases and 1 base, and the gene matches miss 4 bases of the junction. The CDR3 contains 16 residues, cysteine and phenylalanine counted. The kept DNA is CDR3 alone, 48 bases in frame from the first base.